The rows below give T cell receptor beta chains drawn from one sample of a study of technical replicates of blood from a few donors. The method was immunoSEQ multiplex PCR; TCRdb's version includes in-frame clones alone and lacks a portion of them. Here the sample spans around 83,000 clones, 91% being singletons. Sequences were obtained from T cells isolated from PBMCs. The receptors were gathered from a human donor in good health. Some clones in this sample may be carry-over from other donors' samples. Each CDR3 is given with its conserved first and last residue.

>TRBV5-4
CASSSTRNTGELFF
>TRBV19
CASSNTLAGTDTQYF
>TRBV7-3
CASSSGQGYEQFF
>TRBV5-6
CASSLLSGTGDYGYTF
>TRBV6-1
CASSVERQNTEAFF
>TRBV19
CASSILAGETQYF
>TRBV6-1
CASDSSGNTIYF
>TRBV30
CAWSPGDEQYF
>TRBV5-6
CASSLVGTGRINTGELFF
>TRBV5-4
CASSFSGIITGELFF
>TRBV5-6
CASSSLRYGYTF
>TRBV9
CASSVVANTGTHNEQFF
>TRBV2
CASSEAGFYEQYF
>TRBV10-2
CASSDSRTGGVIGEKLFF
>TRBV21-1
CASSKGAGRNWRPPYEQYF
>TRBV4-3
CASSQDSSGLAPYEQYF
>TRBV6-5
CASGGEFGTGELFF
>TRBV5-1
CASSLSWREGRDTQYF
>TRBV7-6
CASSSSGTGSQPQHF
>TRBV27
CASTSGSTDTQYF
>TRBV9
CASSKMQGSNTGELFF
>TRBV4-1
CASSQDGRGNNEQFF
>TRBV18
CASSLVGLAGPNTGELFF